The sequence of this TCR beta chain was determined in a study of OX40 agonist ivuxolimab in advanced cancers. Method: immunoSEQ multiplex PCR; TCRdb's copy keeps in-frame clones and lacks some. The data contain about 17,000 clones, 70% to 90% of them singletons. A word on this clone: Its antigen is unknown.

Germline V gene lookup returns CDR1 SQVTM and CDR2 ANQGSEA. V lost 1 base, J lost 14 bases, and 12 bases lay in between. This CDR3 is built from 11 residues. Study observations and caveats: The average count of expanded clones was higher among CD8+ T cells than among CD4+.

The sample consisted of CD4+ or CD8+ T cells sorted from blood, taken in a trial of the OX40 agonist ivuxolimab. The chain combines TRBV29-1 with TRBJ2-1; weak D call: TRBD2 (6 bases). This TCR came from an adult with an advanced solid tumor such as melanoma, head and neck, liver or kidney cancer. The CDR3 DNA reads TGCAGCGTTGAAGTCGGGGGAGGAGAGTTCTTC. It codes for CSVEVGGGEFF.